The rows below give T cell receptor beta chains drawn from one sample of a study of T-cell memory formation after mild COVID-19. MiXCR was run by TCRdb on the 5' RACE reads, yielding one entry per CDR3 protein. The table records 300,000 to 400,000 distinct CDR3 sequences, around an eighth of them present only once. Sequenced: PBMCs or a T cell subset sorted from them (not recorded which). Receptor source: a man aged 18 to 30 who had mild COVID-19 (a few samples of this study predate the infection). Cell type and time point are not known. Each CDR3 is given with its conserved first and last residue. D genes are given only for firm matches. Size values are once, few and many counts, or a class for expanded clones, and some rows have none.

V gene	J gene	D gene	clone size	CDR3 protein
TRBV6-5	TRBJ1-1	.	.	CASSYSSGRAGITEAFF
TRBV25-1	TRBJ2-2	.	once	CASSARHTGELFF
TRBV7-2	TRBJ2-5	TRBD2	.	CASSLSGGSPETQYF
TRBV12-3/TRBV12-4	TRBJ2-2	.	few	CASRTSGGGTGELFF
TRBV5-1	TRBJ2-5	.	few	CASSLGGKETQYF
TRBV7-2	TRBJ2-1	.	few	CASSDLPGGTGEQFF
TRBV7-2	TRBJ2-3	.	few	CASITWGDPTDTQYF
TRBV7-8	TRBJ2-2	TRBD2	.	CASSTRGGASGELFF
TRBV18	TRBJ1-2	.	.	CASSPSGQLGYGYTF
TRBV10-3	TRBJ2-3	TRBD2	few	CAIKLAGGPDTQYF
TRBV27	TRBJ1-2	.	.	CASSPWEEHYGYTF
TRBV5-1	TRBJ2-7	TRBD1	few	CASTGTDAYEQYF
TRBV12-3/TRBV12-4	TRBJ2-3	.	.	CASRGRSSTDTQYF
TRBV5-1	TRBJ1-6	.	few	CASSFDGLMNSPLHF
TRBV15	TRBJ1-1	TRBD1	few	CATSTDRGGSEAFF
TRBV5-5	TRBJ2-3	TRBD2	few	CASSLTSGGFTDTQYF
TRBV4-1	TRBJ2-1	TRBD2	.	CASSLLGLAMNEQFF
TRBV5-1	TRBJ2-1	.	few	CASSLLQSSYNEQFF
TRBV18	TRBJ1-6	TRBD1	.	CASSPPVRSGGMYSPLHF
TRBV4-1	TRBJ1-5	TRBD1	few	CASSQAQRTGLDQPQHF
TRBV6-8	TRBJ1-3	.	.	CTEFGPLGGNTIYF
TRBV5-8	TRBJ1-5	TRBD1	many	CASSQGTGDQPQHF
TRBV6-5	TRBJ1-6	TRBD1	few	CASSYDGTELPLHF
TRBV5-1	TRBJ2-1	TRBD1	.	CASCPGQSSYNEQFF
TRBV6-2/TRBV6-3	TRBJ1-5	.	few	CASSYSMRQAQPQHF
TRBV20-1	TRBJ2-1	TRBD2	.	CSARSSGGQQFF
TRBV7-2	TRBJ2-5	.	many	CASSLGWTASAGTQYF
TRBV6-5	TRBJ1-1	TRBD1	.	CASRWDRNTEAFF
TRBV10-3	TRBJ2-2	TRBD1	.	CAIGDRGATGELFF
TRBV7-9	TRBJ2-3	TRBD2	few	CASIPFGRESTDTQYF
TRBV11-3	TRBJ2-3	TRBD1	.	CDSSLGAGTGAGTQYF
TRBV4-2	TRBJ2-1	.	.	CASSQGGTPYNEQFF
TRBV5-1	TRBJ2-3	.	many	CASSFTGTTDTQYF
TRBV7-2	TRBJ1-5	.	few	CASSLENYRNQPQHF
TRBV6-1	TRBJ1-1	TRBD1	few	CASNRQGGGSFF
TRBV6-2/TRBV6-3	TRBJ1-1	.	few	CASSYAGRRATEAFF
TRBV7-2	TRBJ2-3	.	few	CASSPGQPTDTQYF
TRBV20-1	TRBJ1-1	TRBD1	.	CSARTGTANTEAFF
TRBV6-4	TRBJ2-7	TRBD1	.	CASRRQGANVQYF
TRBV20-1	TRBJ1-4	TRBD1	.	CSARDRQGGGYTEKLFF
TRBV18	TRBJ2-7	TRBD1	.	CASSPRGQGPLGEQYF
TRBV7-6	TRBJ2-1	.	few	CASRRQNKNEQFF
TRBV5-1	TRBJ1-3	.	.	CASSSFAGGNTIYF
TRBV7-9	TRBJ1-1	.	.	CASVREGTEAFF
TRBV5-1	TRBJ2-1	TRBD2	.	CASSGEGLGSYNEQFF
TRBV7-9	TRBJ2-1	.	.	CASSSREVGEQFF
TRBV5-4	TRBJ2-2	TRBD1	few	CASSRDRGNRELFF
TRBV29-1	TRBJ1-1	.	many	CSVDTGSSTEAFF
TRBV6-1	TRBJ2-6	.	few	CASNLQSSGANVLTF
TRBV12-3/TRBV12-4	TRBJ2-1	.	once	CASSLKGSGRPYNEQFF
TRBV15	TRBJ2-3	.	.	CATLSGTSYTDTQYF
TRBV2	TRBJ2-2	TRBD2	.	CASSGLAGELFF
TRBV29-1	TRBJ2-3	TRBD1	many	CSVEVWDRTGTDTQYF
TRBV6-5	TRBJ2-5	TRBD2	many	CASSYPGGETQYF
TRBV7-9	TRBJ1-2	.	few	CASSLREKEGTF
TRBV20-1	TRBJ1-5	.	.	CSALRQVNQPQHF
TRBV9	TRBJ2-5	.	few	CASSASQGMGETQYF